Described below is a single T cell receptor beta chain sequence and its context. Germline CDR1 is MDHEN and CDR2 is SYDVKM. CDR3 length: 14 amino acids. The J segment lost 8 bases and the V segment lost 4 bases, leaving 9 bases of the junction unmatched. The source of the sample is a study of shared clonotypes between healthy human individuals. Repertoires were generated with immunoSEQ multiplex PCR, while TCRdb's copy carries only in-frame clones and drops some. This sample carries roughly 1 million clones, around 78% of them seen once, and the ten largest clones take more than 0.5%. CD45RA+ naive and CD45RA-negative memory subsets were separated from CD4+ cells.

Specimen: memory CD4+ T cells from PBMCs. The subset was: CD45RA-negative fraction. The rearrangement links TRBV28 to TRBJ1-2; 8 bases are shared with TRBD1. The clonotype was recovered from a man aged 18 to 30 in good health. Some clones in this sample may be carry-over from other donors' samples. In DNA form, the CDR3 reads TGTGCCAGCAGTTCCCCCGGACAGGGAGGCGGCTACACCTTC. Protein sequence: CASSSPGQGGGYTF.